The 16 T cell receptor beta chains below all came from one sample that was sequenced in a study of T cell clonality in common variable immunodeficiency. Sequencing used immunoSEQ multiplex PCR; TCRdb keeps in-frame clones, though not all of them. The sample lists roughly 42,000 clones, none appearing once, the ten largest making up approximately 2.7%. Sequencing was done on a sample of peripheral blood mononuclear cells. Source of these receptors: a person between 18 and 70 years old in good health.

This clone was observed many times. The read halts 3 residues ahead of the CDR3 end, with the missing end drawn from the germline J gene. The rearrangement joins TRBV5-4 to TRBJ1-2; 9 nucleotides match TRBD1. CDR1 SGHNT and CDR2 YYREEE come from the germline V gene (reference sequence). The CDR3 is made up of 15 amino acids. Incomplete CDR3 DNA: TGTGCCAGCAGCTCGGACAGGGGACCCACCTACGAC. This translates into CASSSDRGPTYD. The whole CDR3 sequence reads CASSSDRGPTYDYTF.

This clone was counted at least ten times. The read halts 3 residues ahead of the CDR3 end, with the missing end drawn from the germline J gene. V is TRBV5-1 and J is TRBJ2-7, with TRBD1 as a possible D gene (6 bases). CDR1 and CDR2 from the germline V gene are SGHRS and YFSETQ. This CDR3 is 12 amino acids long. The V end lost 5 bases, the J end lost 4 bases, and 10 bases lay between the germline ends. The CDR3 reads CASRDSNYEQYF. Incomplete CDR3 DNA: TGCGCCAGCAGGGACAGTAATTACGAG.

This clone was seen ten or more times. The read comes to an end 3 residues before the CDR3 does, leaving the germline J gene to fill in the end. V and J are TRBV5-1 and TRBJ1-1; 7 bases fit TRBD1. This CDR3 has 14 residues. Germline CDR1 reads SGHRS; CDR2 reads YFSETQ. The V gene end was trimmed by 0 bases and the J gene end by 5 bases; junction bases not matched to a gene: 4. This CDR3 reads CASSLGQGGTEAFF. The DNA read from the CDR3 is TGCGCCAGCAGCTTGGGGCAGGGGGGAACTGAA.

This clone was seen at least ten times. The read ends 3 residues early relative to the CDR3; the germline J gene fills the gap. The chain links TRBV7-6 to TRBJ2-1; 9 nucleotides match TRBD1. After removal of 2 bases from V and 3 bases from J, the junction contained 11 bases not matched to a gene. This CDR3 has 18 amino acids. Germline V gives CDR1 SGHVS, CDR2 FNYEAQ. The CDR3 reads CASSLTGGTGRLYNEQFF. The sequenced CDR3 bases are TGTGCCAGCAGCTTAACCGGCGGGACAGGGAGGCTCTACAATGAG. Based on the CDR3 plus reference TRBV7-6 and TRBJ2-1, the full variable domain is GAGVSQSPRYKVTKRGQDVALRCDPISGHVSLYWYRQALGQGPEFLTYFNYEAQQDKSGLPNDRFSAERPEGSISTLTIQRTEQRDSAMYRCASSLTGGTGRLYNEQFFGPGTRLTVL.

In this sample, this clone turned up a few times. The CDR3 is cut off 3 residues early in the read; its end comes from the germline J gene. The rearrangement uses TRBV19 and TRBJ2-1, with 9 bases matching TRBD2. The CDR3 has 16 amino acids. The V segment lost 5 bases and the J segment 7 bases; nucleotides outside the gene matches: 12. Looked up from germline, CDR1 is LNHDA and CDR2 is SQIVND (reference sequence). The CDR3 sequence: CASSATGGRAENEQFF. The sequenced part of the CDR3 DNA is TGTGCCAGTAGTGCGACAGGCGGGAGGGCCGAAAATGAG.

This clone has just a few counts. The CDR3 end is not reached by the read, which stops 3 residues before it; the germline J gene fills it in. The chain recombines TRBV19 with TRBJ2-1; a possible D gene is TRBD2 (6 bases). The V end was cut by 4 bases, the J end by 1 base, with 23 bases between. The CDR3 is 19 residues long. Germline loops: CDR1 LNHDA, CDR2 SQIVND (reference sequence). CDR3 DNA, as far as it was read: TGTGCCAGTAGTAGCGGTTTCGCGAGCGGGTATGAATCCTACAATGAG. The encoded protein is CASSSGFASGYESYNE. The entire CDR3 protein reads CASSSGFASGYESYNEQFF.

The table lists this clone with many counts. Sequencing ends 3 residues short of the CDR3 end; the germline J gene provides the rest. V is TRBV5-1 and J is TRBJ2-1; TRBD2 aligns across 9 bases. In germline, CDR1 is SGHRS, CDR2 YFSETQ. The V and J ends lost 0 bases and 3 bases, in that order; junction bases with no gene match: 16. The CDR3 has 20 amino acids. CDR3 residues: CASSLVPWASGTSIYNEQFF. The part of the CDR3 DNA that was read is TGCGCCAGCAGCTTGGTCCCTTGGGCTAGCGGGACCAGTATCTACAATGAG. Complete variable domain (other parts from reference TRBV5-1 and TRBJ2-1): KAGVTQTPRYLIKTRGQQVTLSCSPISGHRSVSWYQQTPGQGLQFLFEYFSETQRNKGNFPGRFSGRQFSNSRSEMNVSTLELGDSALYLCASSLVPWASGTSIYNEQFFGPGTRLTVL.

In this sample, this clone turned up many times. The CDR3 DNA, read in part, is TGTGCCAGTAGTCGGGTACTTTGGAGCAATCAGCCC. It translates to CASSRVLWSNQP. The CDR3 reads in full as CASSRVLWSNQPQHF. J is TRBJ1-5 and V is TRBV19; D is unresolved. Sequencing ends 3 residues short of the CDR3 end; the germline J gene provides the rest. Germline loops: CDR1 LNHDA, CDR2 SQIVND (reference sequence). V shed 5 bases and J shed 1 base, with 12 bases lying between them. The CDR3 consists of 15 residues.

This clone has a count of ten or more. The CDR3 end falls 3 residues outside the read, so it is completed with the germline J gene. The gene calls are TRBV2 and TRBJ1-3; 7 bases are a match to TRBD1. CDR3 length: 16 amino acids. Per the germline V gene, CDR1 is SNHLY and CDR2 is FYNNEI. The ends lost 6 bases at V and 0 bases at J; junction bases unmatched: 8. CDR3 DNA, as far as it was read: TGTGCCAGCAGACCTTTCCGGGACAGCTCTGGAAACACC. Protein product: CASRPFRDSSGNT. The complete CDR3 sequence is CASRPFRDSSGNTIYF. The full variable domain, completed using reference TRBV2 and TRBJ1-3, is EPEVTQTPSHQVTQMGQEVILRCVPISNHLYFYWYRQILGQKVEFLVSFYNNEISEKSEIFDDQFSVERPDGSNFTLKIRSTKLEDSAMYFCASRPFRDSSGNTIYFGEGSWLTVV.

This clone was counted at least ten times. Here the CDR3 reads CAWTGGGNEQYF. The DNA read from the CDR3 is TGTGCCTGGACGGGGGGAGGCAACGAG. This chain connects TRBV30 to TRBJ2-7, with 7 bases aligning to TRBD2. Sequencing ends 3 residues short of the CDR3 end; the germline J gene provides the rest. The CDR3 totals 12 residues. Unmatched junction bases numbered 5, after V lost 4 bases and J lost 5 bases. The germline V gene has CDR1 GTSNPN and CDR2 SVGIG (reference sequence).

This clone was detected many times. Read data end 3 residues before the CDR3 end; the end is taken from the germline J gene. The chain links TRBV5-1 to TRBJ2-1; 10 bases agree with TRBD2. The CDR3 has 17 amino acids. Trimming cost V 0 bases and J 2 bases; bases outside gene matches: 5. Germline V gene sequence: CDR1 SGHRS, CDR2 YFSETQ. The part of the CDR3 DNA that was read is TGCGCCAGCAGCTTGGCCTTGCTAGCGGGAGCCTACAATGAG. Its translation is CASSLALLAGAYNE. From start to end, the CDR3 is CASSLALLAGAYNEQFF.

The sample holds a few counts of this clone. The CDR3 end is not reached by the read, which stops 3 residues before it; the germline J gene fills it in. The rearrangement uses TRBV10-2 and TRBJ1-4, with D tentatively TRBD1 (5 bases). The ends were cut back, 2 bases at V and 6 bases at J, with 13 bases in the middle. Germline V gene lookup returns CDR1 WSHSY and CDR2 SAAADI. The CDR3 runs 15 residues. CDR3 DNA (partial): TGCGCCAGCAGTGAGGATGGCAGGGAATATGAAAAA. Protein sequence: CASSEDGREYEK. The entire CDR3 reads CASSEDGREYEKLFF.

Ten or more counts support this clone. At one end the junction does not follow the germline gene, possibly because of a read error. The CDR3 extends 3 residues past the end of the read, so its final part is completed from the germline J gene. The chain employs TRBV7-7 and TRBJ2-2; a possible D gene is TRBD1 (5 bases). From germline, CDR1 is SSHAT and CDR2 FNYEAQ (reference sequence). The CDR3 covers 14 residues. The CDR3 sequence is CASSSTGNTGELFF. The sequenced part of the CDR3 DNA is TGTGCTAGCAGCTCCACAGGGAACACCGGGGAG.

In this sample, this clone turned up many times. The read ends 3 residues shy of where the CDR3 ends; the end is completed using the germline J gene. V usage is TRBV20-1 and J usage is TRBJ2-3; 12 bases match TRBD2. Germline values: CDR1 DFQATT, CDR2 SNEGSKA (reference sequence). This CDR3 spans 15 amino acids. Trimming took 4 bases from V and 3 from J; bases not matched to a gene: 5. CDR3 DNA (partial): TGCAGTGCTACCACCGGGACTAGCGGGACAGATACG. It translates to CSATTGTSGTDT. The whole CDR3 reads CSATTGTSGTDTQYF.

This clone has ten or more counts. The read ends 3 residues before the CDR3 terminus; that terminus is restored from the germline J gene. The chain uses TRBV5-1 and TRBJ2-3; 7 bases are shared with TRBD2. Trimming took 5 bases from V and 6 from J; bases not matched to a gene: 6. Germline V CDR1 and CDR2: SGHRS, YFSETQ. The CDR3 covers 13 residues. CDR3 bases read: TGCGCCAGCAGTACCCGGGGGGAGGATACG. Its translation: CASSTRGEDT. Given in full, the CDR3 is CASSTRGEDTQYF.

This clone was seen a handful of times. The read terminates 3 residues ahead of where the CDR3 ends, so the germline J gene completes it. The V and J genes are TRBV5-1 and TRBJ2-7, with a weak D call TRBD2 (6 bases). The germline V gene has CDR1 SGHRS and CDR2 YFSETQ. Trimming removed 2 bases from V and 1 base from J, with 7 bases in between. This CDR3 comprises 13 residues. This CDR3 is CASSFGTSYEQYF. The sequenced CDR3 bases are TGCGCCAGCAGCTTTGGGACTTCCTACGAG. The full variable domain, with the rest looked up from reference TRBV5-1 and TRBJ2-7, is KAGVTQTPRYLIKTRGQQVTLSCSPISGHRSVSWYQQTPGQGLQFLFEYFSETQRNKGNFPGRFSGRQFSNSRSEMNVSTLELGDSALYLCASSFGTSYEQYFGPGTRLTVT.